A single sample gave rise to the 29 T cell receptor beta chains below, sequenced in a study of CD8+CD57+ T cells in acquired aplastic anemia. Patients selected for sequencing had displayed CD8+CD57+ cell expansion by flow cytometry. It was genomic DNA that served as the template for profiling TCR beta VDJ and CDR3. Using its own MiXCR run on the reads, TCRdb lists one record per CDR3 protein. Of more than 150,000 distinct CDR3 sequences in the sample, about 50% were seen once. Source material: sorted CD4+, CD8+, or CD8+CD57+ T cells (not recorded which) from PBMCs. All receptors come from a human donor with aplastic anemia.

V is TRBV25-1 and J is TRBJ1-1, with D possibly TRBD1 on 5 matching bases. The CDR3 runs 15 residues. The V end lost 4 bases, the J end lost 7 bases, and 19 bases lay between the germline ends. Germline V CDR1 and CDR2: MGHDK, SYGVNS. The chain's CDR3 is CASSARDPVRGEAFF. The CDR3 bases are TGTGCCAGCAGTGCTAGAGATCCAGTGAGGGGTGAAGCTTTCTTT.

This clonotype is medium-sized within its sample. This rearrangement joins TRBV24-1 to TRBJ2-6, with unresolved D. Germline V lookup: CDR1 KGHDR, CDR2 SFDVKD. The CDR3 runs 13 residues. V gave up 11 bases and J gave up 0 bases, with 7 bases separating them. CDR3 protein: CAIGLSGANVLTF. In DNA form, the CDR3 reads TGTGCCATAGGGCTCTCTGGGGCCAACGTCCTGACTTTC.

This clonotype was observed many times. The J gene is TRBJ1-1, the V gene TRBV20-1; 8 nucleotides match TRBD1. Germline-derived CDR1 and CDR2 are DFQATT and SNEGSKA (reference sequence). V was clipped by 0 bases and J by 0 bases; unmatched bases: 0. The CDR3 has 14 amino acids. CDR3 DNA: TGCAGTGCTAGAGACAGGGGGCTGAACACTGAAGCTTTCTTT. Its protein product is CSARDRGLNTEAFF.

This clonotype has at least ten counts. The rearrangement links TRBV20-1 to TRBJ2-2; D uncertain. The germline V gene has CDR1 DFQATT and CDR2 SNEGSKA (reference sequence). The CDR3 length is 15 residues. Trimming left V 6 bases short and J 0 bases short, with 14 bases between. CDR3 amino acids: CSARSTSSNTGELFF. CDR3 bases: TGCAGTGCCCGATCTACGTCCTCGAACACCGGGGAGCTGTTTTTT.

This clonotype has just a few counts. Because the CDR3 is missing its conserved closing phenylalanine or tryptophan, this is likely a read error. The chain uses TRBV12-3 or TRBV12-4 and TRBJ2-7; a possible D gene is TRBD2 (9 bases). This CDR3 contains 16 residues. V lost 8 bases to trimming and J lost 1 base, with 21 bases between them. CDR3 DNA: TGTGCCAGCTCCGCAGGGGGCGGGGGGGAATCCTACGAGCAGTACCTC. Its translation is CASSAGGGGESYEQYL.

This clonotype was seen repeatedly, ten times or more. The gene calls are TRBV6-1 and TRBJ1-6, with D perhaps TRBD1 (6 bases). V was cut by 5 bases and J by 7 bases, with 15 bases left in between. The CDR3 covers 15 residues. CDR1 and CDR2 from the germline V gene are MNHNS and SASEGT. CDR3: CASSTTDRPNSPLHF. The CDR3 region has the DNA TGTGCCAGCAGTACTACTGACAGGCCGAATTCACCCCTCCACTTT.

Points on this clonotype: With a much larger clone just one base away, this may be a read error. The chain combines TRBV4-1 with TRBJ2-5, with TRBD1 matching over 7 bases. There are 14 residues in the CDR3. Germline loops: CDR1 MGHRA, CDR2 YSYEKL. CDR3 region: CASSQVTGVETQHF. DNA of the CDR3: TGCGCCAGCAGCCAGGTTACAGGGGTCGAGACCCAGCACTTC.

The chain links TRBV18 to TRBJ2-6; TRBD1 matches at 8 bases. Per the germline V gene, CDR1 is KGHSH and CDR2 is LQKENI. With 6 bases clipped from V and 2 bases from J, the junction kept 6 bases outside the gene matches. The CDR3 covers 16 residues. CDR3 bases: TGTGCCAGCTCCAAGCAGGGGGCTACTGGGGCCAACGTCCTGACTTTC. Amino acid sequence: CASSKQGATGANVLTF.

This sequence joins TRBV29-1 and TRBJ2-2, with D tentatively TRBD2 (6 bases). CDR1 is SQVTM and CDR2 is ANQGSEA in the germline V gene. The CDR3 sequence is 11 residues long. The V and J ends lost 4 bases and 6 bases respectively, with 6 bases between them. The CDR3 protein is CSVGGAGELFF. CDR3 in DNA: TGCAGCGTTGGGGGGGCCGGGGAGCTGTTTTTT.

The genes are TRBV12-3 or TRBV12-4 and TRBJ2-2; D is undetermined. CDR3 length equals 16 residues. Trimming stripped 1 base from V and 3 bases from J, with 12 bases between. The DNA of the CDR3 is TGTGCCAGCAGTTTAGGGACCCAGCTGGACACCGGGGAGCTGTTTTTT. Amino acid sequence: CASSLGTQLDTGELFF.

For this clonotype: A much larger clone lies one base from this, so it may be a read error. No conserved phenylalanine or tryptophan is present at the end of the CDR3, so a read error is the likely explanation. This sequence joins TRBV7-9 and TRBJ1-1; TRBD1 might be the D (6 bases). CDR1 and CDR2 from the germline V gene are SEHNR and FQNEAQ (reference sequence). V lost 5 bases, J lost 2 bases, and 12 bases lay in between. The CDR3 runs to 14 residues. The CDR3 spells CASSDGQRNTEAFS. CDR3 nucleotide sequence: TGTGCCAGCAGCGACGGACAGCGTAACACTGAAGCTTTCTCT.

This clonotype was detected only a few times. The genes are TRBV19 and TRBJ1-5, with D possibly being TRBD1 (5 bases). The germline V gene encodes CDR1 LNHDA and CDR2 SQIVND (reference sequence). Between the trimmed V and J ends, which lost 8 bases and 5 bases, there was a span of 16 bases. CDR3 length: 14 residues. The CDR3 bases are TGTGCCAGTGGGGCCGACGATGGGTATCAGCCCCAGCATTTT. This gives the protein CASGADDGYQPQHF.

This sequence joins TRBV5-6 and TRBJ1-5; D is unresolved. The CDR3 covers 16 residues. V was pared by 0 bases and J by 0 bases, with 10 bases between. The germline V gene encodes CDR1 SGHDT and CDR2 YYEEEE. The chain's CDR3 is CASSLGQTNSNQPQHF. Written as DNA, the CDR3 is TGTGCCAGCAGCTTGGGGCAGACGAATAGCAATCAGCCCCAGCATTTT.

This chain uses TRBV19 with TRBJ1-2, with a weak D call TRBD1 (5 bases). The CDR3 extends over 14 amino acids. Trimming took off 3 bases at V and 3 bases at J, with 11 bases between the two ends. Germline lookup yields CDR1 LNHDA and CDR2 SQIVND (reference sequence). The CDR3 region has the DNA TGTGCCAGTAGTATGCCCGGGGGTCACTATGGCTACACCTTC. Amino acids: CASSMPGGHYGYTF.

The chain recombines TRBV24-1 with TRBJ2-5; D gene ambiguous. The CDR3 contains 14 residues. V shed 5 bases and J shed 3 bases, with 12 bases lying between them. Germline-derived CDR1 and CDR2 are KGHDR and SFDVKD. The CDR3 DNA sequence: TGTGCCACCAGTGGTAGAGATCCTAAAGAGACCCAGTACTTC. Translation: CATSGRDPKETQYF.

This clonotype appeared many times. The CDR3 region is CASSIEGDTEAFF. DNA for the CDR3: TGTGCCAGCAGCATTGAGGGGGACACTGAAGCTTTCTTT. The chain combines TRBV5-8 with TRBJ1-1; D might be TRBD1 (6 bases). Germline CDR1 reads SGHTS; CDR2 reads YDEGEE. CDR3 length: 13 amino acids. Trimming took 4 bases from V and 3 from J, leaving 10 bases between them.

This rearrangement joins TRBV2 to TRBJ1-1; TRBD1 aligns across 7 bases. Germline V gene sequence: CDR1 SNHLY, CDR2 FYNNEI. V lost 5 bases, J lost 5 bases, and 11 bases stayed unmatched. This CDR3 has 15 amino acids. The CDR3 coding sequence is TGTGCCAGCAGTCCCCCTCCGACAGGGTGGACTGAAGCTTTCTTT. Its protein is CASSPPPTGWTEAFF.

The chain employs TRBV19 and TRBJ1-1; D perhaps matches TRBD1 (6 bases). The CDR3 has 13 amino acids. The ends were cut back, 3 bases at V and 8 bases at J, with 13 bases in the middle. Germline V gene lookup returns CDR1 LNHDA and CDR2 SQIVND (reference sequence). CDR3 residues: CASSIMGGQEAFF. CDR3 sequence (DNA): TGTGCCAGTAGTATCATGGGGGGCCAAGAAGCTTTCTTT.

This clonotype was recorded at least ten times. The genes are TRBV7-6 and TRBJ2-7; D ambiguous. CDR3 length equals 15 residues. V was clipped by 5 bases and J by 2 bases, with 16 bases between them. Looked up from germline, CDR1 is SGHVS and CDR2 is FNYEAQ. The CDR3 DNA is TGTGCCAGCAGCGCCACTGGCTACCCCACCTACGAGCAGTACTTC. It yields the protein CASSATGYPTYEQYF.

This chain uses TRBV19 with TRBJ1-4, with a weak D call TRBD1 (5 bases). V lost 5 bases and J 8 bases, leaving 15 bases between the germline ends. CDR3 size: 14 residues. CDR1 and CDR2 (germline): LNHDA, SQIVND (reference sequence). DNA of the CDR3: TGTGCCAGTAGTCGTCTATCCGGGGACGAAAAACTGTTTTTT. It is translated as CASSRLSGDEKLFF.

This clonotype was seen a handful of times. V gene TRBV29-1 combines with J gene TRBJ1-1; D is unresolved. CDR3 size: 12 residues. V dropped 3 bases and J dropped 0 bases, with 5 bases sitting between them. Germline CDR1 SQVTM, CDR2 ANQGSEA. The CDR3 protein is CSVESMNTEAFF. For the CDR3, the DNA is TGCAGCGTTGAGTCAATGAACACTGAAGCTTTCTTT.

This clonotype was counted many times. The chain links TRBV11-2 to TRBJ2-3; maybe TRBD1 (6 bases). V was trimmed by 6 bases and J by 2 bases, leaving 15 bases between them. This CDR3 spans 15 amino acids. CDR1 and CDR2 from the germline V gene are SGHAT and FQNNGV. This chain's CDR3 is CASRATGFNTDTQYF. Written as DNA, the CDR3 is TGTGCCAGCAGGGCGACAGGATTTAACACAGATACGCAGTATTTT.

The chain links TRBV30 to TRBJ1-2, with D perhaps matching TRBD1 (5 bases). Per germline, CDR1 GTSNPN and CDR2 SVGIG (reference sequence). V was pared by 3 bases and J by 3 bases, with 14 bases between. This CDR3 has 14 residues. The CDR3 here is CAWSAGTQYYGYTF. CDR3 coding DNA: TGTGCCTGGAGCGCCGGGACCCAATACTATGGCTACACCTTC.

This clonotype was picked up many times. The rearrangement joins TRBV6-5 to TRBJ1-2; D may be TRBD1 (5 bases). The V and J ends lost 4 bases and 3 bases respectively, with 15 bases between them. Germline V gene sequence: CDR1 MNHEY, CDR2 SVGAGI. The CDR3 contains 15 residues. CDR3 loop: CASSSRDGAYYGYTF. CDR3 DNA: TGTGCCAGCAGTTCTAGGGACGGAGCTTACTATGGCTACACCTTC.

With respect to this clonotype: A much larger clone differs by one base, so this may be a read error. The J gene is TRBJ2-5, the V gene TRBV4-1; 8 bases align to TRBD2. The CDR3 consists of 17 residues. Germline trimming cut 4 bases from V and 9 bases from J; bases unmatched to any gene: 19. Germline CDR1 MGHRA, CDR2 YSYEKL. CDR3 region: CASSPTAGGGPGGAQYF. The CDR3 bases are TGCGCCAGCAGCCCGACAGCTGGCGGCGGGCCGGGGGGGGCCCAGTACTTC.

This sequence joins TRBV25-1 and TRBJ2-3, with D uncertain. Germline V CDR1 and CDR2: MGHDK, SYGVNS. The CDR3 is 13 residues long. Trimming took off 5 bases at V and 2 bases at J, with 8 bases between the two ends. The CDR3 nucleotides are TGTGCCAGCAGTTTTAGGGTCACAGATACGCAGTATTTT. As protein: CASSFRVTDTQYF.

The J gene is TRBJ2-7, the V gene TRBV20-1; perhaps TRBD2 as D (6 bases). Trimming pared 6 bases from V and 2 bases from J, leaving 17 bases between. The CDR3 sequence is 14 residues long. CDR1 and CDR2 from the germline V gene are DFQATT and SNEGSKA (reference sequence). The CDR3 region is CSATAGMPPYEQYF. DNA for the CDR3: TGCAGTGCGACCGCGGGAATGCCTCCCTACGAGCAGTACTTC.

V is TRBV29-1 and J is TRBJ2-1; TRBD2 agrees at 8 bases. The germline gives CDR1 SQVTM, CDR2 ANQGSEA. V trimming: 3 bases; J trimming: 8 bases; junction bases outside the gene matches: 6. The CDR3 runs 13 residues. DNA of the CDR3: TGCAGCGTTGAGGGACGGGAGGGCCATGAGCAGTTCTTC. Protein sequence: CSVEGREGHEQFF.

In this sample, this clonotype turned up a few times. The chain joins TRBV2 to TRBJ1-1; maybe TRBD1 (5 bases). Trimming removed 6 bases from V and 2 bases from J, with 19 bases in between. Germline CDR1 is SNHLY and CDR2 is FYNNEI. This CDR3 contains 16 residues. For the CDR3, the DNA is TGTGCCAGCAGCCCCTTTTCGGGGGAAGGAAACACTGAAGCTTTCTTT. It encodes CASSPFSGEGNTEAFF.